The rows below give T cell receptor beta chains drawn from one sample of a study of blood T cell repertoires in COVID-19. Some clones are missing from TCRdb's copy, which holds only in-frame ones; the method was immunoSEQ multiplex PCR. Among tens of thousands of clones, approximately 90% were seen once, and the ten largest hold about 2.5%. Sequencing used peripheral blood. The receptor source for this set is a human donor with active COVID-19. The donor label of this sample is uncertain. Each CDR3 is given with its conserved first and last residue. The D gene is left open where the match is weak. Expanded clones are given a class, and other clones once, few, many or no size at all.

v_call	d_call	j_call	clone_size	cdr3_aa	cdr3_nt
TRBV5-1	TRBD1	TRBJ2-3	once	CASSSGQGTDTQYF	TGCGCCAGCAGCTCCGGACAGGGGACAGATACGCAGTATTTT
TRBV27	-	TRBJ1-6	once	CASSLLGGDGYNSPLHF	TGTGCCAGCAGTTTACTTGGGGGGGACGGGTATAATTCACCCCTCCACTTT
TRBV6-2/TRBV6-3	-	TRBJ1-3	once	CASSRAGLGYTIYF	TGTGCCAGCAGCCGCGCAGGCCTTGGATACACCATATATTTT
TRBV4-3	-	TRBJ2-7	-	CASSQDWAGGNEQYF	TGCGCCAGCAGCCAAGATTGGGCAGGGGGGAACGAGCAGTACTTC
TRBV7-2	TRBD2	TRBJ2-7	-	CASSRTVGLAATYEQYF	TGTGCCAGCAGCCGCACAGTGGGACTAGCGGCTACCTACGAGCAGTACTTC
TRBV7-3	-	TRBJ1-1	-	CASSPNPGGRYTEAFF	TGTGCCAGCAGCCCCAACCCTGGAGGACGGTACACTGAAGCTTTCTTT
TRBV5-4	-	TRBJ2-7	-	CASSFNSYEQYF	TGTGCCAGCAGCTTCAACTCCTACGAGCAGTACTTC
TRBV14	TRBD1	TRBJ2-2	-	CASSQRTGGTGELFF	TGTGCCAGCAGCCAGCGGACAGGGGGAACCGGGGAGCTGTTTTTT
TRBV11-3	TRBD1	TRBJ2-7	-	CASSLAGTGVHEQYF	TGTGCCAGCAGCTTAGCGGGGACAGGGGTCCACGAGCAGTACTTC
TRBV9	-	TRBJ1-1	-	CASGPRDPGAEAFF	TGTGCCAGCGGCCCAAGAGACCCGGGGGCTGAAGCTTTCTTT
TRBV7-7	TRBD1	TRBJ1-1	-	CASSPTGVNTEAFF	TGTGCCAGCAGCCCGACAGGGGTGAACACTGAAGCTTTCTTT
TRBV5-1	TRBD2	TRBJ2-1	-	CASSLAFSGGRDSYNEQFF	TGCGCCAGCAGCTTGGCCTTTAGCGGGGGGCGAGACTCCTACAATGAGCAGTTCTTC
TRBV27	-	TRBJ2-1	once	CASSRKTGNEQFF	TGTGCCAGCAGTCGAAAAACAGGGAATGAGCAGTTCTTC
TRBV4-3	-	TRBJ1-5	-	CASSQEFRSRQPQHF	TGCGCCAGCAGCCAAGAGTTCAGGTCCCGTCAGCCCCAGCATTTT
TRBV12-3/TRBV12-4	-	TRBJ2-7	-	CASSPTGYEQYF	TGTGCCAGCAGTCCGACTGGGTACGAGCAGTACTTC
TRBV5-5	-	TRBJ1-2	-	CASTLGGLGYGYTF	TGTGCCAGCACTTTGGGAGGGCTAGGCTATGGCTACACCTTC
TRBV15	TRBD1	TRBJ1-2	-	CATSSGRQGVYGYTF	TGTGCCACCAGCAGCGGGAGACAGGGGGTCTATGGCTACACCTTC
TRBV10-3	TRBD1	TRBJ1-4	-	CAISETGGNEKLFF	TGTGCCATCAGTGAGACAGGGGGTAATGAAAAACTGTTTTTT
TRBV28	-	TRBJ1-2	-	CASSFLQSSYGYTF	TGTGCCAGCAGTTTTCTACAGAGTTCCTATGGCTACACCTTC
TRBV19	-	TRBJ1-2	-	CASSILGRAGYTF	TGTGCCAGTAGTATACTCGGCAGGGCTGGCTACACCTTC
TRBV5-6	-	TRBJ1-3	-	CASSYGGFSGNTIYF	TGTGCCAGCAGTTACGGGGGGTTCTCTGGAAACACCATATATTTT
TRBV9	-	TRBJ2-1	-	CASALRDIGQVEQFF	TGTGCCAGCGCGCTCAGGGACATCGGGCAGGTTGAGCAGTTCTTC
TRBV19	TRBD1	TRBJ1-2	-	CASSLGTGNYGYTF	TGTGCCAGTAGTCTCGGGACAGGGAACTATGGCTACACCTTC
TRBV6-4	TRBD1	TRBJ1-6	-	CASSDTDRGILANSPLHF	TGTGCCAGCAGTGACACTGACAGGGGGATATTGGCTAATTCACCCCTCCACTTT
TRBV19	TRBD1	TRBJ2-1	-	CASSMGQGAGNEQFF	TGTGCCAGTAGTATGGGTCAGGGGGCGGGCAATGAGCAGTTCTTC
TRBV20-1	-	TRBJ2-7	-	CSARQGGEQYF	TGCAGTGCTAGACAGGGCGGTGAGCAGTACTTC
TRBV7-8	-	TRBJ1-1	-	CASSLEARQDTEAFF	TGTGCCAGCAGCTTAGAAGCACGTCAGGATACTGAAGCTTTCTTT
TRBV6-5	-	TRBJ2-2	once	CASNRDTGELFF	TGTGCCAGCAATAGAGACACCGGGGAGCTGTTTTTT